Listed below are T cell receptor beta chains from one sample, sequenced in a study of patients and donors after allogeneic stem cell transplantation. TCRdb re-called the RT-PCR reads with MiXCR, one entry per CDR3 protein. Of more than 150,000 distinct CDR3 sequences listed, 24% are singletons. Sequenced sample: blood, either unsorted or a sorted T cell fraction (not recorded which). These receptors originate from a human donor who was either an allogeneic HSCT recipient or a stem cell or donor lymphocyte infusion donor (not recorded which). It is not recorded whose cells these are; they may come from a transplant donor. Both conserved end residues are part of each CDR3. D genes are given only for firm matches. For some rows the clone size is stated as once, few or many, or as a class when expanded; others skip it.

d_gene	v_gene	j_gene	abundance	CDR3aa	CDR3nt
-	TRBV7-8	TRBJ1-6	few	CASSLARDNSPLHF	TGTGCCAGCAGCTTAGCCAGAGATAATTCACCCCTCCACTTT
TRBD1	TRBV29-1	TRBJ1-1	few	CSTGVTEAFF	TGCAGCACAGGGGTTACTGAAGCTTTCTTT
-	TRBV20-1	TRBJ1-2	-	CSARDRENYGYTF	TGCAGTGCTAGGGACAGAGAAAACTATGGCTACACCTTC
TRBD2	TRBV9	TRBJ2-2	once	CASSVRGSDTGELFF	TGTGCCAGCAGCGTACGCGGGAGTGACACCGGGGAGCTGTTTTTT
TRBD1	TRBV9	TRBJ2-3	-	CASSWQGGTDTQYF	TGTGCCAGCAGCTGGCAGGGGGGCACAGATACGCAGTATTTT
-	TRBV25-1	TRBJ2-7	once	CASSETESYEQYF	TGTGCCAGCAGTGAGACAGAATCCTACGAGCAGTACTTC
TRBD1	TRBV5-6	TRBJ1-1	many	CASSFGTGRPLTEAFF	TGTGCCAGCAGCTTCGGGACAGGGCGTCCGTTGACTGAAGCTTTCTTT
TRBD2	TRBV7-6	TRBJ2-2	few	CASSPGSGGLGELFF	TGTGCCAGCAGCCCCGGGAGCGGGGGGCTCGGGGAGCTGTTTTTT
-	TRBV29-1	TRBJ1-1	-	CSAVGRDTEAFF	TGCAGCGCCGTGGGCAGGGATACTGAAGCTTTCTTT
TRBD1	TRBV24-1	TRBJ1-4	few	CATKTDRGYEKLFF	TGTGCCACCAAGACGGACAGGGGTTATGAAAAACTGTTTTTT
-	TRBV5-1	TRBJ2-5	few	CASSFQGTGEETQYF	TGCGCCAGCAGCTTTCAGGGGACGGGGGAAGAGACCCAGTACTTC
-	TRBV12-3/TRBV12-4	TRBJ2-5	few	CASSLEGMGETQYF	TGTGCCAGCAGTCTCGAGGGGATGGGTGAGACCCAGTACTTC
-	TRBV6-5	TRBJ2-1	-	CASSQRGQFYNEQFF	TGTGCCAGCAGTCAACGGGGTCAATTCTACAATGAGCAGTTCTTC
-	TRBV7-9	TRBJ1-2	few	CASSSDRHYGYTF	TGTGCCAGCAGTTCCGACAGGCACTATGGCTACACCTTC
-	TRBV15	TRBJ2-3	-	CATSSRDLADTQYF	TGTGCCACCAGCAGCCGGGACTTGGCAGATACGCAGTATTTT
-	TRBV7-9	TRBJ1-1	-	CASSLVGVLRRAFF	TGTGCCAGCAGCTTAGTCGGGGTTCTGAGGCGAGCTTTCTTT
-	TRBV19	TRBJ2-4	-	CASSMPQALRGNIQYF	TGTGCCAGTAGTATGCCGCAGGCCCTTCGGGGGAACATTCAGTACTTC
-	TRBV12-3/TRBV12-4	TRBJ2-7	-	CASSLWDNYEQYF	TGTGCCAGCAGTTTATGGGACAACTACGAGCAGTACTTC
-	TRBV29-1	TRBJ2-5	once	CSVRDWETQYF	TGCAGCGTTAGGGATTGGGAGACCCAGTACTTC
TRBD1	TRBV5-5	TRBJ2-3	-	CASRPLPGQGLDTQYF	TGTGCCAGCAGGCCTCTACCGGGACAGGGGCTGGATACGCAGTATTTT
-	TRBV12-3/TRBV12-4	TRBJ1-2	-	CASSPPEGPFYGYTF	TGTGCCAGCAGCCCTCCTGAGGGCCCTTTCTATGGCTACACCTTC
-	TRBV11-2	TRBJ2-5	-	CASSLLSSGVETQYF	TGTGCCAGCAGCTTATTGTCCTCCGGGGTAGAGACCCAGTACTTC
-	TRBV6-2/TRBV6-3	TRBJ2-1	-	CASTQEDPAYNEQFF	TGTGCCAGCACCCAGGAGGACCCCGCCTACAATGAGCAGTTCTTC
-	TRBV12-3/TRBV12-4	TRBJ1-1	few	CASSQLWGLNTEAFF	TGTGCCAGCAGCCAGTTATGGGGGTTGAACACTGAAGCTTTCTTT
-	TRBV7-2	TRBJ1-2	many	CASSLMDGYTF	TGTGCCAGCAGCTTAATGGATGGCTACACCTTC
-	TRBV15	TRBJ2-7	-	CATSRDYGDYEQYF	TGTGCCACCAGCAGAGATTACGGAGACTACGAGCAGTACTTC
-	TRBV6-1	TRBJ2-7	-	CAIRVLSTYEQYF	TGTGCCATCCGGGTGCTTTCGACCTACGAGCAGTACTTC
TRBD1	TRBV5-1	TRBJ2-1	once	CASSFRDRVDTYNEQFF	TGCGCCAGCAGCTTCCGGGACAGGGTGGATACCTACAATGAGCAGTTCTTC
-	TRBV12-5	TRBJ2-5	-	CASGLGDHTAGETQYF	TGTGCTAGTGGTTTGGGGGACCACACGGCTGGGGAGACCCAGTACTTC
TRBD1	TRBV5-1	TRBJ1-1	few	CASDRDGENTEAFF	TGCGCCTCAGACAGGGACGGGGAGAACACTGAAGCTTTCTTT
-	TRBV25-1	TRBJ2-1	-	CASTQIDNPKQFF	TGTGCCAGCACTCAGATCGACAACCCTAAGCAGTTCTTC
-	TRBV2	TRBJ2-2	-	CASSLALRGRNTGELFF	TGTGCCAGCAGTCTAGCTTTACGGGGGCGGAACACCGGGGAGCTGTTTTTT
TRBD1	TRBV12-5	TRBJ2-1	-	CASGGTGHEQFF	TGTGCTAGTGGGGGGACAGGCCATGAGCAGTTCTTC
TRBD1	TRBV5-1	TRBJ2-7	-	CASSPGQGVDEQYF	TGCGCCAGCAGCCCGGGACAGGGTGTCGACGAGCAGTACTTC
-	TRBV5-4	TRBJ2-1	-	CASSSFSGGYNEQFF	TGTGCCAGCAGTTCGTTTAGCGGCGGCTACAATGAGCAGTTCTTC
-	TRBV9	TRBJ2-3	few	CASSPPRGTFTDTQYF	TGTGCCAGCAGCCCCCCCCGGGGGACCTTCACAGATACGCAGTATTTT
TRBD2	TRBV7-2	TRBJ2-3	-	CASSLLAGTDTQYF	TGTGCCAGCAGCTTACTAGCGGGCACAGATACGCAGTATTTT
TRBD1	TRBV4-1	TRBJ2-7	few	CASSQGKGGWEQYF	TGCGCCAGCAGCCAAGGGAAAGGGGGCTGGGAGCAGTACTTC
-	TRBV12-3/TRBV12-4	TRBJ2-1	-	CASREIGKRGNEQFF	TGTGCCAGCAGGGAGATAGGGAAGCGTGGCAATGAGCAGTTCTTC
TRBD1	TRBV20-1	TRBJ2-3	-	CSAKPGQGSPGTDTQYF	TGCAGTGCTAAGCCGGGACAGGGATCCCCTGGCACAGATACGCAGTATTTT
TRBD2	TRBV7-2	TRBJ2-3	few	CASSFALTSGGTDTQYF	TGTGCCAGCAGCTTCGCCCTGACTAGCGGGGGCACAGATACGCAGTATTTT
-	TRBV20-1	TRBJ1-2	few	CSALEEDGYTF	TGCAGTGCCCTCGAGGAGGATGGCTACACCTTC
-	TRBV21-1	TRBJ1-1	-	CASSKGVWDGKDGTEAFF	TGTGCCAGCAGCAAAGGGGTATGGGACGGAAAGGATGGGACTGAAGCTTTCTTT
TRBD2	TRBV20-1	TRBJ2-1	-	CSLTSGRDNEQFF	TGCAGTCTGACTAGCGGGAGGGACAATGAGCAGTTCTTC
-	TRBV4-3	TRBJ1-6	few	CASSPGERDSPLHF	TGCGCCAGCAGCCCAGGCGAGCGAGACTCACCCCTCCACTTT
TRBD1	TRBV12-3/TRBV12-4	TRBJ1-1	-	CASRRGQGTSRDTEAFF	TGTGCCAGCAGGAGGGGACAGGGTACGAGTAGGGACACTGAAGCTTTCTTT
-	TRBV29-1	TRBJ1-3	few	CSVETGELGNTIYF	TGCAGCGTTGAAACCGGGGAGCTTGGAAACACCATATATTTT
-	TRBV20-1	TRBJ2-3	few	CSARDLGSQYF	TGCAGTGCTAGAGATCTAGGTTCGCAGTATTTT
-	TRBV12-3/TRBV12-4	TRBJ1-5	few	CASSLDVYSNQPQHF	TGTGCCAGCAGTTTAGACGTGTATAGCAATCAGCCCCAGCATTTT
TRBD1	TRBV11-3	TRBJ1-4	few	CASSKQGGSEKLFF	TGTGCCAGCAGCAAGCAGGGGGGCTCCGAAAAACTGTTTTTT
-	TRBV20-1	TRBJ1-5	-	CSARDPTAYSNQPQHF	TGCAGTGCTAGAGATCCGACAGCTTATAGCAATCAGCCCCAGCATTTT
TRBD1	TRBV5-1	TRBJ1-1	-	CASSLETGLKNTEAFF	TGCGCCAGCAGCTTGGAGACAGGGTTAAAGAACACTGAAGCTTTCTTT
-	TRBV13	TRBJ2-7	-	CASSERGQGSYEQYF	TGTGCCAGCAGCGAGAGGGGACAAGGATCCTACGAGCAGTACTTC
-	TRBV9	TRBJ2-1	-	CASSVEPGPSYNEQFF	TGTGCCAGCAGCGTTGAGCCCGGGCCTTCCTACAATGAGCAGTTCTTC
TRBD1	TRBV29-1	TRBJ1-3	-	CSATGDGNTIYF	TGCAGCGCTACAGGGGATGGAAACACCATATATTTT
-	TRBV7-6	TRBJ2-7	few	CASSPDPSYEQYF	TGTGCCAGCAGCCCTGACCCCTCCTACGAGCAGTACTTC
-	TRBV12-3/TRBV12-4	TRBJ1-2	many	CATKESYYGYTF	TGTGCCACCAAGGAGTCTTACTATGGCTACACCTTC
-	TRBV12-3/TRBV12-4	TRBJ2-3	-	CASSRLRDLSASTDTQYF	TGTGCCAGCAGTCGCCTACGGGACTTGAGTGCTAGCACAGATACGCAGTATTTT
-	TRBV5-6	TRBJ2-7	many	CASSLGGDFYEQYF	TGTGCCAGCAGCTTGGGAGGGGACTTCTACGAGCAGTACTTC